This is a list of T cell receptor beta chains from one sample in a study of T-cell reconstitution after alpha-beta-depleted transplantation in children. TCRdb reprocessed the PCR reads with MiXCR, giving one entry per CDR3 protein. The data show 60,000 or so distinct CDR3 sequences, roughly 46% seen once. The sequences come from PBMCs, mostly from graft donor cells, collected 360 days after TCRalphabeta/CD19-depleted stem cell transplant. The receptors stem from a male patient aged 10 to 17 who had a stem cell transplant for acute lymphoblastic leukemia, so the T cells may come from the graft donor. The CDR3 runs from the conserved cysteine through the conserved F or W. A D gene is named only where the DNA matches it firmly. The size field is filled for only some rows; it gives once, few, many or a size class.

>TRBV20-1|TRBJ1-1|-|-
TGCAGTGCTAGAGCAGGGCCCACTGAAGCTTTCTTT
CSARAGPTEAFF
>TRBV7-9|TRBJ2-7|-|-
TGTGCCAGCAGCTTAGGGACGATCACCTACGAGCAGTACTTC
CASSLGTITYEQYF
>TRBV5-1|TRBJ2-2|-|-
TGCGCCAGCAGTTACCGGGCCCATGGCCGGACCGGGGAGCTGTTTTTT
CASSYRAHGRTGELFF
>TRBV14|TRBJ2-2|few|TRBD2
TGTGCCAGCAGCCAAGCCCCTAGCGGGGGCTACACCGGGGAGCTGTTTTTT
CASSQAPSGGYTGELFF
>TRBV5-5|TRBJ2-1|-|-
TGTGCCAGCAGCTTGGTGGGACGGACGAATGAGCAGTTCTTC
CASSLVGRTNEQFF
>TRBV13|TRBJ2-1|-|-
TGTGCCAGCAGCCAACGGGGGACGGATGCCTACAATGAGCAGTTCTTC
CASSQRGTDAYNEQFF
>TRBV12-3/TRBV12-4|TRBJ2-1|-|-
TGTGCCAGCAGTCTCCCCTGGAGGGGGCGGAACAATGAGCAGTTCTTC
CASSLPWRGRNNEQFF
>TRBV29-1|TRBJ2-5|-|-
TGCAGCGTTGAAGATCTCGGCAGGGGACTCCAAGAGACCCAATACTTC
CSVEDLGRGLQETQYF
>TRBV3-1|TRBJ2-3|-|TRBD1
TGTGCCAGCAGCCAAGCCAGGGGGCCTACAGATACGCAGTATTTT
CASSQARGPTDTQYF
>TRBV2|TRBJ1-5|-|-
TGTGCCAGCAGTGTTGGGGACTGGGAGCCCCAGCATTTT
CASSVGDWEPQHF
>TRBV28|TRBJ2-7|few|-
TGTGCCAGCAGCCTTCCCGGGCTAAACGAGCAGTACTTC
CASSLPGLNEQYF
>TRBV30|TRBJ2-7|-|TRBD2
TGTGCCTCCCCTACGGGGGAGGGCCCCTACGAGCAGTACTTC
CASPTGEGPYEQYF
>TRBV20-1|TRBJ2-1|-|TRBD2
TGCAGTGCCACGAGCGGGACTAGCGGTCATGAGCAGTTCTTC
CSATSGTSGHEQFF
>TRBV4-3|TRBJ2-7|few|-
TGCGCCAGCAGCCAAGAGTCACAGTCTTGGGAGCAGTACTTC
CASSQESQSWEQYF
>TRBV4-3|TRBJ1-1|-|-
TGCGCCAGCAGCGGACAGATGAACACTGAAGCTTTCTTT
CASSGQMNTEAFF
>TRBV28|TRBJ2-1|few|TRBD1
TGTGCCAGCAGTTGGGGACAGGGTAACAACAATGAGCAGTTCTTC
CASSWGQGNNNEQFF
>TRBV12-3/TRBV12-4|TRBJ2-3|-|TRBD1
TGTGCCAGCAGCCAAACCCGACAGGGACCAGATACGCAGTATTTT
CASSQTRQGPDTQYF
>TRBV7-6|TRBJ2-7|-|TRBD1
TGTGCCAGCAGCTACGACACGGGACAGCCGCCCTACGAGCAGTACTTC
CASSYDTGQPPYEQYF
>TRBV25-1|TRBJ2-1|few|TRBD1
TGTGCCAGCAGTCATCCAGGGGGCCGGTACAATGAGCAGTTCTTC
CASSHPGGRYNEQFF
>TRBV5-5|TRBJ1-3|few|-
TGTGCCAGCAGCCTGACAGTATCGACTGGAAACACCATATATTTT
CASSLTVSTGNTIYF
>TRBV5-6|TRBJ2-7|few|-
TGTGCCAGCAGCTTTGTGAGGGGCGAGCAGTACTTC
CASSFVRGEQYF
>TRBV5-4|TRBJ2-6|-|-
TGTGCCAGCAGCCCCTCTTCTGGGGCCAACGTCCTGACTTTC
CASSPSSGANVLTF
>TRBV4-1|TRBJ1-2|-|TRBD1
TGCGCCAGCAGCCACCATCAACCAGGGGGCGTTAACTATGGCTACACCTTC
CASSHHQPGGVNYGYTF
>TRBV3-1|TRBJ2-1|-|-
TGTGCCAGCAGCCAAGGCGGAGAATTCTACAATGAGCAGTTCTTC
CASSQGGEFYNEQFF
>TRBV7-2|TRBJ2-5|-|TRBD2
TGTGCCAGCAGCTTAGGGGGGACTAGCAGCGAGACCCAGTACTTC
CASSLGGTSSETQYF
>TRBV28|TRBJ2-7|-|-
TGTGCCAGCAGTTTCGTGGGAGGCTACGAGCAGTACTTC
CASSFVGGYEQYF
>TRBV7-9|TRBJ2-2|-|-
TGTGCCAGCAGCTACAGGGTAGCGGGCACCGGGGAGCTGTTTTTT
CASSYRVAGTGELFF
>TRBV4-2|TRBJ2-7|-|-
TGTGCCAGCAGCCAAGAATCTAACTCCTACGAGCAGTACTTC
CASSQESNSYEQYF
>TRBV6-2/TRBV6-3|TRBJ2-2|-|TRBD2
TGTGCCAGCAGTTACCAACGGTCGGGGCTAGCGGGGGTTATTAAGGGGGAGCTGTTTTTT
CASSYQRSGLAGVIKGELFF
>TRBV20-1|TRBJ2-1|few|TRBD2
TGCAGTGCTAGAAGAGCGGGGGGGCGCAATGAGCAGTTCTTC
CSARRAGGRNEQFF
>TRBV28|TRBJ2-7|-|-
TGTGCCAGCAGTTTAGACCGAGGACTGGGAAGTTACGAGCAGTACTTC
CASSLDRGLGSYEQYF
>TRBV27|TRBJ2-6|-|-
TGTGCCAGCAGTCCGTACGTCGGCCTTCTCTCTGGGGCCAACGTCCTGACTTTC
CASSPYVGLLSGANVLTF
>TRBV12-3/TRBV12-4|TRBJ2-1|-|TRBD2
TGTGCCAGCAGCCTCAGCGGGAGCTCCTACAATGAGCAGTTCTTC
CASSLSGSSYNEQFF
>TRBV10-3|TRBJ2-2|-|-
TGTGCCATCAGTGAAAATGGGGGATACAGGGAGCTGTTTTTT
CAISENGGYRELFF
>TRBV7-3|TRBJ2-3|few|TRBD2
TGTGCCAGCAGCTTAGGGACTAGCCCAGATACGCAGTATTTT
CASSLGTSPDTQYF
>TRBV28|TRBJ1-1|-|-
TGTGCCAGCAGGGGGGGGGAGAACACTGAAGCTTTCTTT
CASRGGENTEAFF
>TRBV12-3/TRBV12-4|TRBJ2-1|-|TRBD2
TGTGCCAGCAGTGTAACTAGCGTCTCCTACAATGAGCAGTTCTTC
CASSVTSVSYNEQFF
>TRBV5-1|TRBJ2-2|-|-
TGCGCCAGCAGCCCTCAGCCTGGGGGGCTGAACACCGGGGAGCTGTTTTTT
CASSPQPGGLNTGELFF
>TRBV18|TRBJ2-1|-|-
TGTGCCAGCTCGGAGACAGCGGGGACACCCTACAATGAGCAGTTCTTC
CASSETAGTPYNEQFF
>TRBV20-1|TRBJ2-2|-|-
TGCAGTGCTAGAGACAGAGCTGGGAGCACCGGGGAGCTGTTTTTT
CSARDRAGSTGELFF
>TRBV12-3/TRBV12-4|TRBJ2-3|-|TRBD2
TGTGCCACGGCGCGGGGGGCAGAGGATACGCAGTATTTT
CATARGAEDTQYF
>TRBV4-2|TRBJ2-7|-|TRBD1
TGTGCCAGCAGTCGGACAGGGTCTAACGAGCAGTACTTC
CASSRTGSNEQYF
>TRBV11-1|TRBJ2-4|few|-
TGTGCCAGCTCGGGACGGCAAAACATTCAGTACTTC
CASSGRQNIQYF
>TRBV11-2|TRBJ2-1|-|TRBD2
TGTGCCAGCAGCGTCTTCCGACTAGCGGACAATGAGCAGTTCTTC
CASSVFRLADNEQFF
>TRBV9|TRBJ2-7|once|TRBD1
TGTGCCAGCAGCGCATCCCTTCGACAGGGGAATAGGTACGAGCAGTACTTC
CASSASLRQGNRYEQYF
>TRBV5-1|TRBJ2-3|few|TRBD2
TGCGCCAGCAGCTTGGGACTAGCGGGACTGGATACGCAGTATTTT
CASSLGLAGLDTQYF
>TRBV2|TRBJ2-3|many|TRBD1
TGTGCCAGCAGTGATGGAGGACAGGGGGCTACTTATACGCAGTATTTT
CASSDGGQGATYTQYF